The text below deals with one TCR beta chain. Its specificity is unknown. V was clipped by 6 bases and J by 1 base, with 15 bases between them. Germline V gene lookup returns CDR1 SQVTM and CDR2 ANQGSEA. The CDR3 has 14 residues. Blood sampling took place at baseline, cycle 4 day 1, and cycle 7 day 1. Sequencing used immunoSEQ multiplex PCR; TCRdb keeps in-frame clones, though not all of them. The sample yields about 76,000 clones, about 85% seen once. This record belongs to a study of OX40 agonist ivuxolimab in advanced cancers. Study-wide results and caveats: Expanded clones tended on average to be more numerous among CD8+ T cells than CD4+. At 0.1 to 3.0 mg/kg, clonal expansion of CD4+ and CD8+ blood T cells had occurred by week 6.

The V gene is TRBV29-1, the J gene TRBJ1-1; possible D gene TRBD1, 6 bases. The sequence derives from an adult with an advanced solid tumor such as melanoma, head and neck, liver or kidney cancer. The sequencing used CD4+ or CD8+ T cells sorted from blood, collected in a trial of the OX40 agonist ivuxolimab. CDR3 in amino acids: CSVQKQTGNTEAFF. Here the CDR3 DNA reads TGCAGCGTCCAGAAACAGACAGGGAACACTGAAGCTTTCTTT.